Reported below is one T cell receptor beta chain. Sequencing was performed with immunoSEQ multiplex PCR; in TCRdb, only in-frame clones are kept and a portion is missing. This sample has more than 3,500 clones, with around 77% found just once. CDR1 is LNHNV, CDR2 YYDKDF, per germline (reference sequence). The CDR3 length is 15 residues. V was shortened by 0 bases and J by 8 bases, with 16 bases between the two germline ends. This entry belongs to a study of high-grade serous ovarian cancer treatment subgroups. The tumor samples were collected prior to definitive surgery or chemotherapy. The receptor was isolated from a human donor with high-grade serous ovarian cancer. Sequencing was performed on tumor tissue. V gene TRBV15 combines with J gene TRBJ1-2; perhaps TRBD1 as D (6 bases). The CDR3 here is CATSRDTGSLGGYTF. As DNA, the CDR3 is TGTGCCACCAGCAGAGATACAGGGAGTCTTGGAGGCTACACCTTC.